This TCR beta chain was obtained from a study of blood T cell repertoires in COVID-19. Study-wide context: Samples came from the United States, Italy and Spain, spanning acute and convalescent COVID-19. T cells, B-cell-depleted T cells, or PBMCs supplied cDNA or gDNA.

The CDR3 extends over 11 amino acids. CDR1 and CDR2 from the germline V gene are GTSNPN and SVGIG (reference sequence). V shed 7 bases and J shed 6 bases, with 12 bases lying between them. Study processing details: Amplification from reference gene primers served as the basis for estimated nucleated cell counts. Measured with immunoSEQ multiplex PCR; TCRdb has only the in-frame clones, and not every one. V and J calls and clone size follow that table, whereas D and trimming were derived from the DNA. The data hold over 300,000 clones, with 80% to 90% observed a single time. Adults between about 18 and 89 years of age took part from fewer than 30 US areas.

The receptor was isolated from a woman aged 18-29 years who had recovered from COVID-19. Sequenced material: PBMCs or T cells enriched from blood (not recorded which). The chain combines TRBV30 with TRBJ1-1; the D gene is possibly TRBD1 (6 bases). CDR3 region: CASQGWAEAFF. The CDR3 bases are TGTGCCTCACAGGGATGGGCTGAAGCTTTCTTT. Variable domain in full (rest from reference TRBV30 and TRBJ1-1): SQTIHQWPATLVQPVGSPLSLECTVEGTSNPNLYWYRQAAGRGLQLLFYSVGIGQISSEVPQNLSASRPQDRQFILSSKKLLLSDSGFYLCASQGWAEAFFGQGTRLTVV.